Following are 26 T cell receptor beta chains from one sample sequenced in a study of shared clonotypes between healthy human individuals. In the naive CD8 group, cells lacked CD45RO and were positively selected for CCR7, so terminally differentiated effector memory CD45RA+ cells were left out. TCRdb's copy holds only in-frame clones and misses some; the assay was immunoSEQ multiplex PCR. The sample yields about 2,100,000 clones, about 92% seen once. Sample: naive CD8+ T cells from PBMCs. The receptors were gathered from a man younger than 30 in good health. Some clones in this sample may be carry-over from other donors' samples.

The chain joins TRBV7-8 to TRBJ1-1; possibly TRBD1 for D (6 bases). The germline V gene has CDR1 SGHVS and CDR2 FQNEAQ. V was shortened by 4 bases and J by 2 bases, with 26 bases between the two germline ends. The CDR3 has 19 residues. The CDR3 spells CASSWPGAAKAYLNTEAFF. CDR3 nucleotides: TGTGCCAGCAGCTGGCCGGGGGCGGCGAAGGCGTACCTTAACACTGAAGCTTTCTTT.

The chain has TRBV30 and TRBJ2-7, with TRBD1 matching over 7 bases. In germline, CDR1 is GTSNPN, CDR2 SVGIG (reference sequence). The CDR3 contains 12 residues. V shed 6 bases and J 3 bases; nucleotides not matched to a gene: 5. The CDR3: CACDRDRYEQYF. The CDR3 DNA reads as TGTGCCTGTGACAGGGATCGCTACGAGCAGTACTTC.

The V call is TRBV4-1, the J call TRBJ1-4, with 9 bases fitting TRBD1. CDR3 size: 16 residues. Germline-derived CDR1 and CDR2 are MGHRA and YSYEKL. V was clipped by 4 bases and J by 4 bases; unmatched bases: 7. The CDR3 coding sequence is TGCGCCAGCAGCCGAGCAACGGGACAGGGTAATGAAAAACTGTTTTTT. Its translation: CASSRATGQGNEKLFF.

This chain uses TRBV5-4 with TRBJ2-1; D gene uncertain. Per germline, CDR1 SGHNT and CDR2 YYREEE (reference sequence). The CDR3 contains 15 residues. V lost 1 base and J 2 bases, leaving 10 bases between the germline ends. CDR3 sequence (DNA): TGTGCCAGCAGCTTGACGCCCGAAACCTACAATGAGCAGTTCTTC. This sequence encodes CASSLTPETYNEQFF.

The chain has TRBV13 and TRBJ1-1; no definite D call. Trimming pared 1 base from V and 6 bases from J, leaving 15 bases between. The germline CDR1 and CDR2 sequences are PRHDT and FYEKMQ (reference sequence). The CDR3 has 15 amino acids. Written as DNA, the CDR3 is TGTGCCAGCAGCTTAGAGGCTACTTCAGGTTCTGAAGCTTTCTTT. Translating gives CASSLEATSGSEAFF.

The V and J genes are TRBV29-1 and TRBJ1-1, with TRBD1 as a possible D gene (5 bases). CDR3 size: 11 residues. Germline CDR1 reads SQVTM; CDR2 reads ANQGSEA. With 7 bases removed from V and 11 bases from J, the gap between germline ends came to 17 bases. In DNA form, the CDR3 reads TGCAGCGCCCCGTCCGGGACTGGGGCTTTCTTT. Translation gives CSAPSGTGAFF.

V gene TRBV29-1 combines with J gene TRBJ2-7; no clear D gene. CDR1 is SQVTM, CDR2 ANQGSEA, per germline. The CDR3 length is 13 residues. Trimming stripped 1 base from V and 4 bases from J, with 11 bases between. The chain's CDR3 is CSVEGGLEYEQYF. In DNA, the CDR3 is TGCAGCGTTGAAGGTGGTCTAGAGTACGAGCAGTACTTC.

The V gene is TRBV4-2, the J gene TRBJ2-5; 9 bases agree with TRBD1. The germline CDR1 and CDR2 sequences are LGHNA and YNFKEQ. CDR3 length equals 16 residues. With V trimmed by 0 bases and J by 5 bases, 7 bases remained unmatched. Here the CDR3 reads CASSQENRGPRETQYF. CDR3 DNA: TGTGCCAGCAGCCAAGAAAACAGGGGGCCGAGGGAGACCCAGTACTTC.

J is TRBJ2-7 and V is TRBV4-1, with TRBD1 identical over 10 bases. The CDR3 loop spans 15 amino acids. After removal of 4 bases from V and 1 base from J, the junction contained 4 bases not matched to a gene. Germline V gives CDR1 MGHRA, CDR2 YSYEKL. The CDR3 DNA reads TGCGCCAGCAGCCTTTCGGGACAGGGGTCCTACGAGCAGTACTTC. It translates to CASSLSGQGSYEQYF.

The DNA for the CDR3 is TGTGCCAGCAGCCAGGGGGGGACAGATACGCAGTATTTT. Amino acid sequence: CASSQGGTDTQYF. This chain joins TRBV7-8 and TRBJ2-3, with D perhaps TRBD1 or TRBD2 (7 bases each). CDR3 size: 13 residues. Germline V gives CDR1 SGHVS, CDR2 FQNEAQ. V gave up 5 bases and J gave up 3 bases, with 9 bases separating them.

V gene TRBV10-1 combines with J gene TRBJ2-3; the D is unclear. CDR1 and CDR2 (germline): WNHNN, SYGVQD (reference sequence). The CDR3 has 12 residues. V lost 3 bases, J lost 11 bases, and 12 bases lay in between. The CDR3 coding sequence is TGCGCCAGCAGTGATAGACCAAGAGGGCAGTATTTT. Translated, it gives CASSDRPRGQYF.

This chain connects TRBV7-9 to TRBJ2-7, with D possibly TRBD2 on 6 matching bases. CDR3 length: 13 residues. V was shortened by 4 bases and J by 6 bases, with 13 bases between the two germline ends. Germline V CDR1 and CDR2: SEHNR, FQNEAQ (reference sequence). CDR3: CASSSPSATEQYF. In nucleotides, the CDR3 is TGTGCCAGCAGCTCCCCTAGCGCCACCGAGCAGTACTTC.

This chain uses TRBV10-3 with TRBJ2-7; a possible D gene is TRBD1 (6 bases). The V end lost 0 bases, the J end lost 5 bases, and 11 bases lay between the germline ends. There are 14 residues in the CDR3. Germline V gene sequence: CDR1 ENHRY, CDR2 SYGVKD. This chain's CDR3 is CAISESQGAHEQYF. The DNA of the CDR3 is TGTGCCATCAGTGAGTCACAGGGTGCCCACGAGCAGTACTTC.

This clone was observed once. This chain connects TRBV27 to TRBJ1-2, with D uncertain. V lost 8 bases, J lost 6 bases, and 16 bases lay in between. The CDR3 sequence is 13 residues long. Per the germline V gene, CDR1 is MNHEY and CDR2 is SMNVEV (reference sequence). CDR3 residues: CASWSNRRDGYTF. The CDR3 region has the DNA TGTGCCAGCTGGTCAAATCGGCGGGATGGCTACACCTTC.

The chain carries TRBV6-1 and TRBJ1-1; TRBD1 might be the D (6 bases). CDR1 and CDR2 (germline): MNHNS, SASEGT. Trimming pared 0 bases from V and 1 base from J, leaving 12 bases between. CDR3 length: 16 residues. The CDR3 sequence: CASSEARTVKNTEAFF. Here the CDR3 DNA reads TGTGCCAGCAGTGAAGCGCGGACAGTGAAGAACACTGAAGCTTTCTTT.

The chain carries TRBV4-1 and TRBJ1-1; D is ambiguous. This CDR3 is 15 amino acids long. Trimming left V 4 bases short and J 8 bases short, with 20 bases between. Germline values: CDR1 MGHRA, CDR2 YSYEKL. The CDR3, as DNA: TGCGCCAGCAGCCCGATTTCGGTGGGTGAAGTAGAAGCTTTCTTT. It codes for CASSPISVGEVEAFF.

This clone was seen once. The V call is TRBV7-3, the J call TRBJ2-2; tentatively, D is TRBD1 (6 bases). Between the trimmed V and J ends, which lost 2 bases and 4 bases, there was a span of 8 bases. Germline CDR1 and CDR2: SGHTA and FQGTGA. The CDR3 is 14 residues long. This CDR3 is CASSLVGGTGELFF. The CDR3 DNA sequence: TGTGCCAGCAGCTTAGTAGGGGGCACCGGGGAGCTGTTTTTT.

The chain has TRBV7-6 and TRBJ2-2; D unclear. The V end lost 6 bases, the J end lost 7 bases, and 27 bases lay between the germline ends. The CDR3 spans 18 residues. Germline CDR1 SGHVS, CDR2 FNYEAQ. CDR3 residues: CASRNSPGQASRVGELFF. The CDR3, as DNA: TGTGCCAGCAGGAATTCCCCTGGCCAGGCCTCTCGGGTCGGGGAGCTGTTTTTT.

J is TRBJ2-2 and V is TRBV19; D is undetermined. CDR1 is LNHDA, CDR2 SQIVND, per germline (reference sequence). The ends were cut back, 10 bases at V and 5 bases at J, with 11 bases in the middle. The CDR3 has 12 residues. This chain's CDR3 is CATLMETGELFF. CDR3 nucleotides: TGTGCCACCCTAATGGAGACCGGGGAGCTGTTTTTT.

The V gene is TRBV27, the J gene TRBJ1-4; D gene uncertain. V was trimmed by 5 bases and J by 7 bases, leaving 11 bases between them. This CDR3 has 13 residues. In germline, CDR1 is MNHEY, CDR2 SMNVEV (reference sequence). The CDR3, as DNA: TGTGCCAGCAGTGCAGGAGAAGGTGAAAAACTGTTTTTT. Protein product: CASSAGEGEKLFF.

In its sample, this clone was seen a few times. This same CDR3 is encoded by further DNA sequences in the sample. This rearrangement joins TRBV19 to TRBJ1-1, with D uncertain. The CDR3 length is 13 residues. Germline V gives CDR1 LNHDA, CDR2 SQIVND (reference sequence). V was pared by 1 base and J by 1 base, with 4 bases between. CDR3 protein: CASSIAENTEAFF. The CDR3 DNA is TGTGCCAGTAGTATAGCAGAGAACACTGAAGCTTTCTTT.

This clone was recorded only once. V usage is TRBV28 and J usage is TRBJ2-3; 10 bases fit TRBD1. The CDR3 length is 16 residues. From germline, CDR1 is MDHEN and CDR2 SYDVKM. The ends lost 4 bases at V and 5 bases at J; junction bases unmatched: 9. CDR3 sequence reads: CASSWGTGDWGDTQYF. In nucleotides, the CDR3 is TGTGCCAGCAGTTGGGGGACAGGGGATTGGGGAGATACGCAGTATTTT.

The CDR3 reads CASSGPGTSGIYNEQFF. CDR3 DNA sequence: TGTGCCAGCAGCGGACCAGGGACTAGCGGTATCTACAATGAGCAGTTCTTC. The chain recombines TRBV2 with TRBJ2-1, with 11 bases aligning to TRBD2. The CDR3 runs 17 residues. V shed 6 bases, J shed 3 bases, and the junction held 10 bases outside the gene matches. Germline V gives CDR1 SNHLY, CDR2 FYNNEI.

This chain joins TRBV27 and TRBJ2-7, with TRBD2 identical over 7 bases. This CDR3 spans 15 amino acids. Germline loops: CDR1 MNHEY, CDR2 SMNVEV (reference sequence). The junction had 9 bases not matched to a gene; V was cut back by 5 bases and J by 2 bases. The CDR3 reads CASSGLRGSPYEQYF. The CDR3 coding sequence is TGTGCCAGCAGTGGTCTACGCGGGAGCCCCTACGAGCAGTACTTC.

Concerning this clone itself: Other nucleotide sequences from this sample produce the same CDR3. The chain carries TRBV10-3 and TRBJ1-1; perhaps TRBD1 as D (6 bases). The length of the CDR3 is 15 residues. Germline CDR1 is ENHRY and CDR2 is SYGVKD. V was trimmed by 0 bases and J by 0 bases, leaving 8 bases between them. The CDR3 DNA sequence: TGTGCCATCAGTGAGTCAGGACAGCTGAACACTGAAGCTTTCTTT. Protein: CAISESGQLNTEAFF.

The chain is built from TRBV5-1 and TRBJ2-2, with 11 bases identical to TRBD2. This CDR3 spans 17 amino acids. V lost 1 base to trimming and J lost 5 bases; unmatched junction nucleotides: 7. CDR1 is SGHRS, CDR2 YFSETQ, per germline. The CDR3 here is CASSLSLAGGRTGELFF. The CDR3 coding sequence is TGCGCCAGCAGCTTGAGTCTAGCGGGAGGCCGAACCGGGGAGCTGTTTTTT.